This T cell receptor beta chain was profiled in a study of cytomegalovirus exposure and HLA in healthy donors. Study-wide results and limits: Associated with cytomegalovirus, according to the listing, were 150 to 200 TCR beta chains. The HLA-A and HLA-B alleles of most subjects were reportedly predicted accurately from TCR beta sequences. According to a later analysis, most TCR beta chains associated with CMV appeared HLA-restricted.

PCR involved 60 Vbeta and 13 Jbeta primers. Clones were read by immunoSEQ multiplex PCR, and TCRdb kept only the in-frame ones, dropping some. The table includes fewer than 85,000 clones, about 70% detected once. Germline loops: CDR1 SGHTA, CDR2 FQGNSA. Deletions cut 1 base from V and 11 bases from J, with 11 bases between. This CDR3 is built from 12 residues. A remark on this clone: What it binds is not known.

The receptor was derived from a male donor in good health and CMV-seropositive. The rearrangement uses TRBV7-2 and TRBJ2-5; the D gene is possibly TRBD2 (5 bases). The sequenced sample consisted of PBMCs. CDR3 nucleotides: TGTGCCAGCAGCTTAGTGGACCCGGGGCAGTACTTC. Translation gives CASSLVDPGQYF.